Here is one TCR beta chain with its context. The same CDR3 arises from other DNA sequences in this sample as well. Generated by immunoSEQ multiplex PCR, the TCRdb table keeps only in-frame clones and is missing some. The sample holds under 50,000 clones, 80% to 95% seen once. These data come from a study of T cell changes during pregnancy in multiple sclerosis. Germline V lookup: CDR1 SGDLS, CDR2 YYNGEE. The CDR3 runs 15 residues. Trimming removed 2 bases at V and 4 bases at J, with 12 bases between. The chain employs TRBV9 and TRBJ2-2; no reliable D call. This TCR was recovered from a female donor with multiple sclerosis, enrolled in a pregnancy study. The sequences come from CD8+ T cells from peripheral blood mononuclear cells, collected before pregnancy. CDR3 nucleotides: TGTGCCAGCAGCGTCGAGAGAGGCTTCACCGGGGAGCTGTTTTTT. Its protein is CASSVERGFTGELFF.